One TCR beta chain is described in this entry. Its specificity is not known. This entry comes from a study of cytomegalovirus exposure and HLA in healthy donors. Study-level points and caveats: In an earlier analysis, productive rearrangement rates for most beta V segments clustered near 87% or 30%.

This PCR relied on a set of 60 Vbeta primers and 13 Jbeta primers. Clones were sequenced by immunoSEQ multiplex PCR, and TCRdb holds only the in-frame ones, with some missing. The data hold 75,000 to 95,000 clones, with just under 80% observed a single time. V was shortened by 6 bases and J by 6 bases, with 15 bases between the two germline ends. The CDR3 is 13 amino acids. Germline V gives CDR1 LNHDA, CDR2 SQIVND (reference sequence). This receptor was taken from a male donor in good health and CMV-seropositive. The chain couples TRBV19 to TRBJ2-7; possible D gene TRBD2, 7 bases. Specimen: PBMCs. DNA for the CDR3: TGTGCCAGTAGACCCGTAGGGGGGGTCGAGCAGTACTTC. Amino acids: CASRPVGGVEQYF.